The 2 T cell receptor beta chains in this list originate from one sample, sequenced in a study of blood T cell repertoires in COVID-19. TCRdb's copy holds only in-frame clones and misses some; the assay was immunoSEQ multiplex PCR. Of more than 60,000 clones listed, roughly nine tenths are singletons. The sample was peripheral blood. The receptors were sampled from a woman aged 45-60 years with active COVID-19.

This chain connects TRBV7-9 to TRBJ2-1; TRBD1 aligns across 10 bases. Trimming cost V 1 base and J 12 bases; bases outside gene matches: 9. There are 15 residues in the CDR3. Per the germline V gene, CDR1 is SEHNR and CDR2 is FQNEAQ (reference sequence). The CDR3 region has the DNA TGTGCCAGCAGCTTAGAAGGGACAGGGGACCCACGGCAGTTCTTC. As protein: CASSLEGTGDPRQFF.

The V gene is TRBV11-3, the J gene TRBJ2-2, with a possible D match to TRBD2 (5 bases). Between the trimmed V and J ends, which lost 5 bases and 5 bases, there was a span of 15 bases. The CDR3 length is 15 residues. Germline loops: CDR1 SGHNT, CDR2 YENEEA. CDR3 region: CASSLRVGETGELFF. The DNA of the CDR3 is TGTGCCAGCAGCCTGCGAGTTGGGGAGACCGGGGAGCTGTTTTTT.